One sample yielded the 6 T cell receptor beta chains listed below, sequenced in a study of blood T cell repertoires in COVID-19. Libraries were prepared by immunoSEQ multiplex PCR; TCRdb keeps only in-frame clonotypes and omits some of them. The sample records roughly 150,000 clones, 87% being singletons. The sequenced sample consisted of peripheral blood. All receptors come from a human donor in a cohort sampled during active COVID-19.

The J gene is TRBJ2-7, the V gene TRBV2; D is perhaps TRBD2 (7 bases). CDR3 length: 14 residues. V was shortened by 1 base and J by 5 bases, with 12 bases between the two germline ends. Looked up from germline, CDR1 is SNHLY and CDR2 is FYNNEI. CDR3: CASSEGRGHNEQYF. CDR3 in DNA: TGTGCCAGCAGTGAAGGGCGGGGGCACAACGAGCAGTACTTC.

This chain joins TRBV5-8 and TRBJ1-4; tentatively, D is TRBD1 (6 bases). Germline values: CDR1 SGHTS, CDR2 YDEGEE. With 3 bases removed from V and 7 bases from J, the gap between germline ends came to 22 bases. This CDR3 region has 17 residues. This CDR3 is CASSSLEGGRWGEKLFF. The DNA for the CDR3 is TGTGCCAGCAGCTCCCTCGAAGGGGGACGATGGGGTGAAAAACTGTTTTTT.

The count of this clone is one. This sequence joins TRBV5-6 and TRBJ2-1; 8 bases fit TRBD1. The junction had 2 bases not matched to a gene; V was cut back by 2 bases and J by 7 bases. The CDR3 sequence is 13 residues long. Germline-derived CDR1 and CDR2 are SGHDT and YYEEEE. DNA for the CDR3: TGTGCCAGCAGCTTTGACAGGGGAAATGAGCAGTTCTTC. This sequence encodes CASSFDRGNEQFF.

The rearrangement links TRBV18 to TRBJ1-3; D remains ambiguous. Germline-derived CDR1 and CDR2 are KGHSH and LQKENI. This CDR3 region has 15 residues. The germline V and J ends were trimmed by 2 bases and 2 bases, with 10 bases remaining between them. The CDR3 here is CASSPEVGPGNTIYF. The CDR3 coding sequence is TGTGCCAGCTCACCAGAAGTGGGCCCTGGAAACACCATATATTTT.

The V call is TRBV18, the J call TRBJ1-2; unclear D gene. The CDR3 totals 14 residues. The V gene lost 2 bases and the J gene lost 2 bases, with 9 bases spanning the gap. Germline-derived CDR1 and CDR2 are KGHSH and LQKENI. The CDR3 loop reads CASSPEPRNYGYTF. Written as DNA, the CDR3 is TGTGCCAGCTCACCAGAGCCCCGGAACTATGGCTACACCTTC.

The V and J genes are TRBV9 and TRBJ2-3; 10 bases map to TRBD2. Losses at the gene ends were 0 bases for V and 2 bases for J; bases not matched to a gene: 9. The CDR3 loop spans 18 amino acids. Germline values: CDR1 SGDLS, CDR2 YYNGEE. The CDR3 spells CASSVDRAGGPNTDTQYF. In DNA form, the CDR3 reads TGTGCCAGCAGCGTAGACAGAGCGGGGGGGCCAAACACAGATACGCAGTATTTT.